This passage covers 25 T cell receptor beta chains from one sample sequenced in a study of cytomegalovirus exposure and HLA in healthy donors (dated by TCRdb to 2016 to 2017). Library preparation used the immunoSEQ multiplex PCR assay. For the multiplex PCR, a mixture combining 60 forward primers for TCR Vbeta segments and 13 reverse primers for TCR Jbeta segments was used. Not all clones reach the TCRdb copy of this immuneACCESS table, which keeps in-frame sequences only. Checked studies attribute under half of the gap to unresolved V genes and leave the rest unexplained. For this sample the table gives over 80,000 clones, of which 82% were detected only once. Jointly, the top ten make up about 3.8% of the sample. Source material: PBMCs. The receptors originated from a man between 45 and 60 years old in good health and CMV-seronegative.

This rearrangement joins TRBV4-1 to TRBJ2-7; 14 nucleotides agree with TRBD2. V lost 1 base to trimming and J lost 4 bases; unmatched junction nucleotides: 3. Germline V CDR1 and CDR2: MGHRA, YSYEKL. This CDR3 is built from 16 residues. In DNA form, the CDR3 reads TGCGCCAGCAGCCAAGGACTAGCGGGAGGGCAGTACGAGCAGTACTTC. Translation: CASSQGLAGGQYEQYF.

The CDR3 nucleotides read TGTGCCAGTAGTGGCGGGACCGGGACAGGAATAAACACCATATATTTT. This translates into CASSGGTGTGINTIYF. The genes are TRBV19 and TRBJ1-3; 8 positions match TRBD1. CDR3 length: 16 residues. Per the germline V gene, CDR1 is LNHDA and CDR2 is SQIVND (reference sequence). After removal of 5 bases from V and 6 bases from J, the junction contained 12 bases not matched to a gene.

This chain connects TRBV19 to TRBJ2-7, with 7 bases aligning to TRBD2. The CDR3 has 15 amino acids. Germline trimming cut 3 bases from V and 2 bases from J; bases unmatched to any gene: 7. CDR1 and CDR2 (germline): LNHDA, SQIVND (reference sequence). CDR3 protein: CASSMRRGGAYEQYF. For the CDR3, the DNA is TGTGCCAGTAGTATGAGGCGGGGAGGGGCCTACGAGCAGTACTTC.

This chain links TRBV5-1 with TRBJ2-3; TRBD1 aligns across 7 bases. V shed 4 bases, J shed 0 bases, and the junction held 2 bases outside the gene matches. The CDR3 consists of 14 residues. Germline CDR1 SGHRS, CDR2 YFSETQ. The CDR3 region is CASSLGQSTDTQYF. The CDR3 nucleotides are TGCGCCAGCAGCCTGGGACAGAGCACAGATACGCAGTATTTT.

The chain links TRBV2 to TRBJ2-3; 11 bases are shared with TRBD1. The length of the CDR3 is 15 residues. After removal of 9 bases from V and 4 bases from J, the junction contained 9 bases not matched to a gene. From germline, CDR1 is SNHLY and CDR2 FYNNEI. CDR3 protein: CASVDRGLLADTQYF. As DNA, the CDR3 is TGTGCCAGTGTGGACAGGGGGCTGCTGGCAGATACGCAGTATTTT.

The chain couples TRBV18 to TRBJ2-5; no firm D call. The germline V gene has CDR1 KGHSH and CDR2 LQKENI. The CDR3 contains 13 residues. The V end was cut by 4 bases, the J end by 2 bases, with 8 bases between. The CDR3 protein is CASSRGIQETQYF. DNA for the CDR3: TGTGCCAGCTCACGCGGAATACAAGAGACCCAGTACTTC.

The gene calls are TRBV2 and TRBJ2-3, with TRBD1 identical over 7 bases. The CDR3 loop spans 14 amino acids. Trimming at V came to 8 bases and at J to 5 bases, leaving 10 bases not matched to a gene. Germline V CDR1 and CDR2: SNHLY, FYNNEI. CDR3 sequence: CASADEGAEDTQYF. The CDR3 DNA follows: TGTGCCAGCGCGGATGAGGGGGCTGAAGATACGCAGTATTTT.

This chain uses TRBV5-6 with TRBJ1-1, with 7 bases fitting TRBD1. The germline V gene encodes CDR1 SGHDT and CDR2 YYEEEE. This CDR3 is 15 amino acids long. Germline trimming cut 2 bases from V and 4 bases from J; bases unmatched to any gene: 8. The CDR3 coding sequence is TGTGCCAGCAGCTTTAAGGGACAGCTGGGCACTGAAGCTTTCTTT. Translated, it gives CASSFKGQLGTEAFF.

The chain combines TRBV18 with TRBJ1-4, with D possibly TRBD1 on 6 matching bases. Germline V gene sequence: CDR1 KGHSH, CDR2 LQKENI. V lost 3 bases and J 5 bases, leaving 16 bases between the germline ends. The length of the CDR3 is 16 residues. CDR3 loop: CASSPDRRGLNEKLFF. CDR3 nucleotides: TGTGCCAGCTCACCCGACCGCAGGGGCTTAAATGAAAAACTGTTTTTT.

The rearrangement links TRBV28 to TRBJ1-4, with D unclear. The V and J ends lost 2 bases and 4 bases respectively, with 14 bases between them. The CDR3 is 16 residues long. CDR1 and CDR2 (germline): MDHEN, SYDVKM. CDR3 amino acids: CASSLVAVAFNEKLFF. The DNA of the CDR3 is TGTGCCAGCAGTTTAGTTGCAGTAGCCTTTAATGAAAAACTGTTTTTT.

The chain recombines TRBV9 with TRBJ2-1; 7 bases match TRBD2. The CDR3 consists of 17 residues. V shed 0 bases, J shed 0 bases, and the junction held 6 bases outside the gene matches. Looked up from germline, CDR1 is SGDLS and CDR2 is YYNGEE. The CDR3 DNA reads TGTGCCAGCAGCGTAGGCGGCGGGAGCTTCTCCTACAATGAGCAGTTCTTC. Protein sequence: CASSVGGGSFSYNEQFF.

The genes are TRBV7-9 and TRBJ2-2; tentatively, D is TRBD2 (6 bases). Per the germline V gene, CDR1 is SEHNR and CDR2 is FQNEAQ (reference sequence). Between the trimmed V and J ends, which lost 4 bases and 3 bases, there was a span of 15 bases. The CDR3 spans 16 residues. CDR3 coding DNA: TGTGCCAGCAGCTGGTTCGGGGAGGACCACACCGGGGAGCTGTTTTTT. As protein: CASSWFGEDHTGELFF.

This clone was seen only once. V gene TRBV29-1 combines with J gene TRBJ2-1, with 7 positions matching TRBD2. The V and J ends lost 1 base and 0 bases, in that order; junction bases with no gene match: 6. The CDR3 is made up of 16 amino acids. CDR1 is SQVTM and CDR2 is ANQGSEA in the germline V gene. The CDR3 DNA is TGCAGCGTTGAAGGGGGAGGGACTACCTCCTACAATGAGCAGTTCTTC. Translated, it gives CSVEGGGTTSYNEQFF.

The gene calls are TRBV10-1 and TRBJ2-7; 11 bases align to TRBD2. The length of the CDR3 is 15 residues. V shed 6 bases, J shed 3 bases, and the junction held 7 bases outside the gene matches. CDR1 WNHNN and CDR2 SYGVQD come from the germline V gene (reference sequence). This CDR3 reads CASSPLAGVVYEQYF. CDR3 nucleotide sequence: TGCGCCAGCAGCCCACTAGCGGGAGTGGTCTACGAGCAGTACTTC.

The gene calls are TRBV18 and TRBJ2-3; D unresolved. CDR1 and CDR2 (germline): KGHSH, LQKENI. There are 14 residues in the CDR3. The V end was cut by 3 bases, the J end by 5 bases, with 12 bases between. CDR3 DNA sequence: TGTGCCAGCTCACCCGGCCGAACGGGAGATACGCAGTATTTT. It is translated as CASSPGRTGDTQYF.

V usage is TRBV29-1 and J usage is TRBJ1-6; 9 bases match TRBD1. V gave up 6 bases and J gave up 5 bases; unmatched junction bases: 2. The CDR3 loop spans 13 amino acids. Germline-derived CDR1 and CDR2 are SQVTM and ANQGSEA. Here the CDR3 reads CSVRQGDNSPLHF. In DNA form, the CDR3 reads TGCAGCGTAAGACAGGGGGATAATTCACCCCTCCACTTT.

This clone was recorded only once. V and J are TRBV6-1 and TRBJ2-3; the D is unclear. The CDR3 sequence is 14 residues long. Trimming left V 6 bases short and J 1 base short, with 11 bases between. Per the germline V gene, CDR1 is MNHNS and CDR2 is SASEGT. In DNA, the CDR3 is TGTGCCAGCAGCTTAGCCGGAGGCACAGATACGCAGTATTTT. It encodes CASSLAGGTDTQYF.

The CDR3 DNA reads as TGTGCCAGCAGGAGAGCGGGAGGGCCCAACGAGCAGTACTTC. Translating gives CASRRAGGPNEQYF. The V gene is TRBV5-4, the J gene TRBJ2-7; TRBD2 agrees at 10 bases. Unmatched junction bases numbered 7, after V lost 5 bases and J lost 5 bases. Germline CDR1 is SGHNT and CDR2 is YYREEE (reference sequence). This CDR3 contains 14 residues.

The V call is TRBV7-2, the J call TRBJ2-1; D is undetermined. This CDR3 comprises 15 residues. Trimming cost V 2 bases and J 2 bases, with 10 bases left between them. From germline, CDR1 is SGHTA and CDR2 FQGNSA. CDR3 protein: CASSLLAAAYNEQFF. The CDR3 DNA follows: TGTGCCAGCAGCTTACTGGCTGCAGCCTACAATGAGCAGTTCTTC.

CDR3 sequence reads: CASSAHRGRFEQYF. The DNA for the CDR3 is TGTGCCAGCAGCGCTCACAGGGGGCGCTTCGAGCAGTACTTC. The chain carries TRBV7-9 and TRBJ2-7, with TRBD1 matching over 9 bases. This CDR3 contains 14 residues. Germline V gene sequence: CDR1 SEHNR, CDR2 FQNEAQ (reference sequence). The ends lost 5 bases at V and 6 bases at J; junction bases unmatched: 8.

The chain recombines TRBV4-1 with TRBJ2-5, with 11 positions matching TRBD2. CDR1 is MGHRA and CDR2 is YSYEKL in the germline V gene. This CDR3 region has 20 residues. The V and J ends lost 0 bases and 5 bases, in that order; junction bases with no gene match: 17. CDR3: CASSQELYGGLAGGGETQYF. DNA for the CDR3: TGCGCCAGCAGCCAAGAATTGTATGGTGGGCTAGCGGGAGGAGGTGAGACCCAGTACTTC.

CDR3 residues: CASSFRGMRQETQYF. CDR3 nucleotides: TGTGCCAGCAGCTTTAGGGGAATGCGGCAAGAGACCCAGTACTTC. The chain has TRBV7-2 and TRBJ2-5; maybe TRBD1 (5 bases). V gave up 3 bases and J gave up 2 bases, with 13 bases separating them. The germline V gene has CDR1 SGHTA and CDR2 FQGNSA. The CDR3 runs 15 residues.

This chain links TRBV19 with TRBJ2-2; 8 bases are shared with TRBD1. The junction had 9 bases not matched to a gene; V was cut back by 0 bases and J by 3 bases. Germline CDR1 reads LNHDA; CDR2 reads SQIVND (reference sequence). The CDR3 length is 18 residues. The CDR3 region is CASSIDLGTGGYTGELFF. CDR3 DNA sequence: TGTGCCAGTAGTATAGATCTGGGAACAGGGGGGTACACCGGGGAGCTGTTTTTT.

Of note for this clone: Distinct nucleotide sequences in the sample also encode this CDR3. V and J are TRBV9 and TRBJ2-7; a weak D match, TRBD2 (6 bases). The length of the CDR3 is 14 residues. Trimming left V 0 bases short and J 7 bases short, with 14 bases between. The germline V gene encodes CDR1 SGDLS and CDR2 YYNGEE. The CDR3 protein is CASSVEPGVGEQYF. The CDR3 DNA reads TGTGCCAGCAGCGTAGAACCGGGGGTCGGGGAGCAGTACTTC.

This chain uses TRBV7-2 with TRBJ2-1, with D possibly TRBD2 on 6 matching bases. CDR1 is SGHTA, CDR2 FQGNSA, per germline. The CDR3 length is 14 residues. The germline V and J ends were trimmed by 6 bases and 8 bases, with 17 bases remaining between them. CDR3 bases: TGTGCCAGCAGTTTGGAACGGGAGCCAGATGAGCAGTTCTTC. It yields the protein CASSLEREPDEQFF.